This T cell receptor beta chain came from a study of blood T cells in healthy people across ages. Study-wide results and caveats: Unknown donor CMV status possibly confounded expanded clonotype changes.

CDR3 size: 15 residues. The germline gives CDR1 SGHRS, CDR2 YFSETQ. V shed 6 bases, J shed 0 bases, and the junction held 6 bases outside the gene matches. On this clonotype: Its matching antigen is unknown.

A sample-barcoded 5' primer and a J-beta primer mix were used in a second PCR of about 7 to 12 cycles. TCRdb re-called the 5' RACE reads with MiXCR, one entry per CDR3 protein. This table holds about 1.1 million distinct CDR3 sequences, under 40% found once. The V and J genes are TRBV5-1 and TRBJ2-3; 8 positions agree with TRBD1. The specimen sequenced was blood. The clonotype comes from a man younger than 35 in good health. This chain's CDR3 is CASKYRGSSTDTQYF. As DNA, the CDR3 is TGCGCCAGCAAGTACAGGGGGAGTAGCACAGATACGCAGTATTTT.